This TCR beta chain derives from a study of human T cells and chemical hapten exposure. V was pared by 7 bases and J by 5 bases, with 11 bases of the junction left unmatched. Germline-derived CDR1 and CDR2 are WSHSY and SAAADI. This CDR3 contains 15 residues. One entry per CDR3 protein, called by TCRdb with MiXCR from the RACE reads. Here the sample spans around 340,000 distinct CDR3 sequences, 5.5% to 8% being singletons. Sample time point: patch test 1, 2 weeks after DPC sensitization. This sample's treatment: therapeutic diphenylcyclopropenone sensitization with weekly scalp DPC. The sample holds a few counts of this clonotype.

This TCR was recovered from a woman aged 18 to 35 with alopecia areata. Some clones in this sample may be carry-over from other donors' samples. Sample: whole blood, taken in connection with sensitization to the hapten diphenylcyclopropenone (DPC). V is TRBV10-2 and J is TRBJ2-3; 8 nucleotides agree with TRBD2. CDR3 region: CASTGGAGWRDTQYF. The CDR3 bases are TGCGCCAGCACCGGGGGGGCCGGGTGGAGAGATACGCAGTATTTT.